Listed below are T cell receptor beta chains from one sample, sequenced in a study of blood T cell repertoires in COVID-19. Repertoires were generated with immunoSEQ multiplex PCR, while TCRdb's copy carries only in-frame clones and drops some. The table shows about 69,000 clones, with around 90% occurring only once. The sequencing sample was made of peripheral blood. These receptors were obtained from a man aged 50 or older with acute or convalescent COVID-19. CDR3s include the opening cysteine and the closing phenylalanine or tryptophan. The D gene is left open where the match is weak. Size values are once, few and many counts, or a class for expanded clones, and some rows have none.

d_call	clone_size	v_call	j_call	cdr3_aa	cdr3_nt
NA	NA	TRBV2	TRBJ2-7	CASRVTTGSHEQYF	TGTGCCAGCCGAGTGACTACAGGGTCCCACGAGCAGTACTTC
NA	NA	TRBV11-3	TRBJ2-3	CASSAGVVTDTQYF	TGTGCCAGCAGCGCAGGGGTGGTTACAGATACGCAGTATTTT
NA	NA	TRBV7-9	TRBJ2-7	CASSLGVGENYEQYF	TGTGCCAGCAGCTTAGGTGTCGGGGAGAACTACGAGCAGTACTTC
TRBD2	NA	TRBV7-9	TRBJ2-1	CASSPRTSEYTEQFF	TGTGCCAGCAGCCCCCGGACTAGCGAGTACACTGAGCAGTTCTTC
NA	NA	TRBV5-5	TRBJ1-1	CASSSITNRRNTEAFF	TGTGCCAGCAGTTCCATAACTAACAGGCGGAACACTGAAGCTTTCTTT
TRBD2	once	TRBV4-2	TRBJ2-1	CASSQDAGGGYNEQFF	TGTGCCAGCAGCCAAGACGCGGGAGGAGGTTACAATGAGCAGTTCTTC
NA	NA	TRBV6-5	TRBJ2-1	CASPREYNEQFF	TGTGCCAGCCCGCGAGAGTACAATGAGCAGTTCTTC
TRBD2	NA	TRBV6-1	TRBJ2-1	CASSELGLAGGPRNEQFF	TGTGCCAGCAGTGAATTAGGGCTAGCGGGAGGGCCGCGCAATGAGCAGTTCTTC
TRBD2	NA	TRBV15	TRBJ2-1	CATSRPRAGDYNEQFF	TGTGCCACCAGCAGACCGAGAGCGGGAGACTACAATGAGCAGTTCTTC
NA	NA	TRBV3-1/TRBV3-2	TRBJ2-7	CASSQTRGNEQYF	TGTGCCAGCAGCCAAACCAGGGGAAACGAGCAGTACTTC
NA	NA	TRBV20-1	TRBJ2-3	CSASLLAEDTQYF	TGCAGTGCTAGTCTGCTAGCTGAAGATACGCAGTATTTT
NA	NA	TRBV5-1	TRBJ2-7	CASSPSGPYEQYF	TGCGCCAGCAGCCCCTCAGGGCCCTACGAGCAGTACTTC
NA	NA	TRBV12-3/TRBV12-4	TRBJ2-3	CASRTYPDTQYF	TGTGCCAGCAGGACTTATCCAGATACGCAGTATTTT
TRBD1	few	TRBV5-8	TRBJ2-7	CASSLLGQTSYEQYF	TGTGCCAGCAGCTTGTTGGGACAGACCTCCTACGAGCAGTACTTC
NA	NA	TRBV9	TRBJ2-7	CASSAGGTASYEQYF	TGTGCCAGCAGCGCGGGGGGGACAGCCTCCTACGAGCAGTACTTC
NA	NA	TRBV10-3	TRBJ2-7	CAHPTGLKTYEQYF	TGTGCCCATCCGACAGGCTTAAAGACCTACGAGCAGTACTTC
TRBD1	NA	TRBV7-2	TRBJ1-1	CASSFDRQGEAFF	TGTGCCAGCAGCTTCGATAGACAGGGCGAAGCTTTCTTT
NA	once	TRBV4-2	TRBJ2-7	CASSQPIQGFVYEQYF	TGTGCCAGCAGCCAACCTATACAGGGTTTCGTCTACGAGCAGTACTTC
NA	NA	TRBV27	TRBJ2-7	CASSLNPGISGFEQYF	TGTGCCAGCAGTCTCAACCCCGGGATTAGTGGGTTCGAGCAGTACTTC
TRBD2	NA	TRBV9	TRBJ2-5	CASSVGTTSGLQETQYF	TGTGCCAGCAGCGTAGGAACGACTAGCGGATTACAAGAGACCCAGTACTTC
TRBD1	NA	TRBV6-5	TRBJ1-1	CASRQGAEAFF	TGTGCCAGCCGACAGGGCGCTGAAGCTTTCTTT
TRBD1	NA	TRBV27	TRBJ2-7	CATKNQGAGAEQYF	TGTGCCACCAAAAACCAGGGGGCAGGAGCCGAGCAGTACTTC
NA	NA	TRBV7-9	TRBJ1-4	CASSFGAGEKLFF	TGTGCCAGCAGCTTTGGGGCGGGGGAAAAACTGTTTTTT
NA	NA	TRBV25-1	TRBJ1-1	CASSTATNTEAFF	TGTGCCAGCAGCACAGCAACGAACACTGAAGCTTTCTTT
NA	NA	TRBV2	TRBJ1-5	CASRLTVGNQPQHF	TGTGCCAGCAGGCTCACAGTGGGCAATCAGCCCCAGCATTTT
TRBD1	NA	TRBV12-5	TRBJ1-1	CASGGTGEAFF	TGTGCTAGTGGTGGGACAGGTGAAGCTTTCTTT
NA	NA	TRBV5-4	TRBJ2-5	CASSSRKGGQETQYF	TGTGCCAGCAGCTCCCGGAAGGGCGGGCAAGAGACCCAGTACTTC
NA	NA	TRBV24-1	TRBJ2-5	CATSTSAAQETQYF	TGTGCCACCAGTACATCAGCGGCCCAAGAGACCCAGTACTTC
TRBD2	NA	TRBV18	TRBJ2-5	CASSPALAGVETQYF	TGTGCCAGCTCACCGGCCCTAGCGGGAGTAGAGACCCAGTACTTC
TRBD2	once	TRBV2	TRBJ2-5	CASKDGRALGTQYF	TGTGCCAGCAAAGACGGGAGGGCCTTAGGGACCCAGTACTTC
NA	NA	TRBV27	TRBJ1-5	CASSTGQTWDQPQHF	TGTGCCAGCAGTACCGGACAGACTTGGGATCAGCCCCAGCATTTT
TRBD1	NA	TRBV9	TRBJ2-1	CASSVEAGQGLYEQFF	TGTGCCAGCAGCGTAGAGGCGGGACAGGGGTTGTATGAGCAGTTCTTC
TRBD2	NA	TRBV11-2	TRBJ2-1	CASSRTSGSRNEQFF	TGTGCCAGCAGCCGGACTAGCGGGAGTAGGAATGAGCAGTTCTTC
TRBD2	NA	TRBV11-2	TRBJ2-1	CASSPGLAEKSSYNEQFF	TGTGCCAGCAGCCCGGGACTAGCGGAGAAGAGCTCCTACAATGAGCAGTTCTTC
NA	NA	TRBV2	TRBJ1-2	CASRASFTGDYGYTF	TGTGCCAGCAGGGCCTCCTTTACAGGAGACTATGGCTACACCTTC
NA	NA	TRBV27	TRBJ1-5	CASPSDGNQPQHF	TGTGCCAGCCCGAGCGACGGCAATCAGCCCCAGCATTTT
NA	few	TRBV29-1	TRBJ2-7	CSVDVEDGTYEQYF	TGCAGCGTAGACGTCGAGGACGGGACCTACGAGCAGTACTTC
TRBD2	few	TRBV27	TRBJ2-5	CASRGGGLDETQYF	TGTGCCAGCAGAGGAGGGGGACTAGATGAGACCCAGTACTTC
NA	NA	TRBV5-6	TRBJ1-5	CASSLGQKNQPQHF	TGTGCCAGCAGCTTGGGACAGAAAAATCAGCCCCAGCATTTT
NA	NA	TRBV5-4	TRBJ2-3	CASSSERPPHTQYF	TGTGCCAGCAGCTCCGAGCGGCCCCCCCATACGCAGTATTTT
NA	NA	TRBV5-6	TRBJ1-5	CASSFFLGNQPQHF	TGTGCCAGCAGCTTTTTCCTCGGCAATCAGCCCCAGCATTTT
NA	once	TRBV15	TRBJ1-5	CATSRGGGYQPQHF	TGTGCCACCAGCAGAGGGGGAGGATATCAGCCCCAGCATTTT
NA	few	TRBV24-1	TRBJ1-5	CATSDSDRFNQPQHF	TGTGCCACCAGTGATTCCGACAGGTTCAATCAGCCCCAGCATTTT
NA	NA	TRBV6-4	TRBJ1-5	CASSELQVCNQPQHF	TGTGCCAGCAGTGAATTACAGGTGTGCAATCAGCCCCAGCATTTT
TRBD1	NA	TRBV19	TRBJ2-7	CASSRQGGQTYEQYF	TGTGCCAGTAGTCGACAGGGGGGCCAAACCTACGAGCAGTACTTC